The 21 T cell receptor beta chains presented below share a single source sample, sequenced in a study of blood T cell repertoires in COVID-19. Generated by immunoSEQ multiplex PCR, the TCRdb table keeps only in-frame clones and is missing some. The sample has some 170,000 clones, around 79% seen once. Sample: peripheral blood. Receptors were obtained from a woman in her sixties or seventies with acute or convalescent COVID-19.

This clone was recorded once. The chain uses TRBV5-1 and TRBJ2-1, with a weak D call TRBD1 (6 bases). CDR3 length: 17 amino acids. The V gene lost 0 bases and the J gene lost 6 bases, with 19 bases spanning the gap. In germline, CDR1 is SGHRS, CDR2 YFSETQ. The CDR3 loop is CASSLAPGQGMGNEQFF. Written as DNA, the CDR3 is TGCGCCAGCAGCTTGGCTCCGGGGCAGGGGATGGGCAATGAGCAGTTCTTC.

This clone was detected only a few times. The CDR3 protein is CASTPQGSSGNTIYF. CDR3 coding DNA: TGTGCCAGTACTCCACAGGGCAGCTCTGGAAACACCATATATTTT. The V and J genes are TRBV19 and TRBJ1-3, with D possibly matching TRBD1 (6 bases). CDR3 length: 15 amino acids. The V gene lost 7 bases and the J gene lost 0 bases, with 13 bases spanning the gap. Germline values: CDR1 LNHDA, CDR2 SQIVND (reference sequence).

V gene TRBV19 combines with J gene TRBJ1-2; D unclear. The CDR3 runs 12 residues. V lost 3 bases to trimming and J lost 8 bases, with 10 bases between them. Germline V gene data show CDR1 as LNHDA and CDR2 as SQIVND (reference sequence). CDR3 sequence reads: CASSMWAIGYTF. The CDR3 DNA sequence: TGTGCCAGTAGTATGTGGGCGATCGGCTACACCTTC.

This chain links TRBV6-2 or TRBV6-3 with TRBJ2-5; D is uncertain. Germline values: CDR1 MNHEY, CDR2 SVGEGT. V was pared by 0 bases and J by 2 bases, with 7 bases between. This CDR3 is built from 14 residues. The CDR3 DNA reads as TGTGCCAGCAGTTACTCCGGGTGGCAAGAGACCCAGTACTTC. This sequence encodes CASSYSGWQETQYF.

DNA of the CDR3: TGTGCCAGCAGTGTTGGGGAGGTATTCAATGAGCAGTTCTTC. It translates to CASSVGEVFNEQFF. This chain links TRBV2 with TRBJ2-1; D is perhaps TRBD2 (6 bases). Looked up from germline, CDR1 is SNHLY and CDR2 is FYNNEI. The CDR3 is 14 residues long. The V end lost 4 bases, the J end lost 6 bases, and 13 bases lay between the germline ends.

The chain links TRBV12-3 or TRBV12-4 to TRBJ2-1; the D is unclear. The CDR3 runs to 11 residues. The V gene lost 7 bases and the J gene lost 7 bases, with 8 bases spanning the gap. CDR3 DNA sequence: TGTGCCAGCACCTATTCGAATGAGCAGTTCTTC. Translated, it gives CASTYSNEQFF.

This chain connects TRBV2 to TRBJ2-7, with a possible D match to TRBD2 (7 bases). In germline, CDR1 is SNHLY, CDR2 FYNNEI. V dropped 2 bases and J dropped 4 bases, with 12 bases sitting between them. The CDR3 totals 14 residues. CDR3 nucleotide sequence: TGTGCCAGCAGTGAACGGGGGGCGTTTTACGAGCAGTACTTC. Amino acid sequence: CASSERGAFYEQYF.

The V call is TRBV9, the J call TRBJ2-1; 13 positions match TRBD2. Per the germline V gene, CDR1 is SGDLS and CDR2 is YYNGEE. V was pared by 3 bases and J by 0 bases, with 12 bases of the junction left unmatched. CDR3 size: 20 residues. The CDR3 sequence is CASSATSGRAGESSYNEQFF. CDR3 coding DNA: TGTGCCAGCAGCGCCACTAGCGGGAGGGCGGGAGAAAGCTCCTACAATGAGCAGTTCTTC.

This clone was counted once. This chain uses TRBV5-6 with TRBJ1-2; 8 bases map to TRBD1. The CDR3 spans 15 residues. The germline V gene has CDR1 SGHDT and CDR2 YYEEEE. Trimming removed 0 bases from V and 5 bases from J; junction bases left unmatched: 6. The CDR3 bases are TGTGCCAGCAGCTTGGTAGACAGGGGAGGGTATGGCTACACCTTC. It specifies CASSLVDRGGYGYTF.

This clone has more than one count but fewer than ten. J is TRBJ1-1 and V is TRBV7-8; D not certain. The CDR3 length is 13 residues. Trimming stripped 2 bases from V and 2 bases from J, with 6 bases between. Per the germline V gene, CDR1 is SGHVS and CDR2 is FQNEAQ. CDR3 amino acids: CASSLSGNTEAFF. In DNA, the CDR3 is TGTGCCAGCAGCTTATCAGGAAACACTGAAGCTTTCTTT.

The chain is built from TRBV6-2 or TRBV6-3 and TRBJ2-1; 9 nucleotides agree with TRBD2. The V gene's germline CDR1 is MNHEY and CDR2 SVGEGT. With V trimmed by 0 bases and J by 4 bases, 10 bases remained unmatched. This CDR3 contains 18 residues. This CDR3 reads CASSYSSGRNVNYNEQFF. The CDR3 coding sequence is TGTGCCAGCAGTTACTCTAGCGGGAGAAATGTTAATTACAATGAGCAGTTCTTC.

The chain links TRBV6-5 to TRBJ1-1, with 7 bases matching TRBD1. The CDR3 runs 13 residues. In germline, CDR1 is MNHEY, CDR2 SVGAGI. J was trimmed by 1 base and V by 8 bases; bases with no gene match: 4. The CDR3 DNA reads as TGTGCCAGCGAGGGACAGAGGAACACTGAAGCTTTCTTT. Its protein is CASEGQRNTEAFF.

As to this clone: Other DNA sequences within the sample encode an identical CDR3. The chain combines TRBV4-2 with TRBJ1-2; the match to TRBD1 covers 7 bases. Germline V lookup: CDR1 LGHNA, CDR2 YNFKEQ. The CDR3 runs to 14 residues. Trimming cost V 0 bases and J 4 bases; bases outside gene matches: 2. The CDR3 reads CASSQDDRAYGYTF. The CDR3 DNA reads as TGTGCCAGCAGCCAAGATGACAGGGCCTATGGCTACACCTTC.

The CDR3 DNA follows: TGTGCCAGCGCTTCTAGCGGGAGGACTCACACAGATACGCAGTATTTT. It codes for CASASSGRTHTDTQYF. The V and J genes are TRBV28 and TRBJ2-3; 11 nucleotides line up with TRBD2. This CDR3 is 16 amino acids long. The junction had 9 bases not matched to a gene; V was cut back by 8 bases and J by 2 bases. In germline, CDR1 is MDHEN, CDR2 SYDVKM. Combining the CDR3 with reference TRBV28 and TRBJ2-3 gives the whole variable domain DVKVTQSSRYLVKRTGEKVFLECVQDMDHENMFWYRQDPGLGLRLIYFSYDVKMKEKGDIPEGYSVSREKKERFSLILESASTNQTSMYLCASASSGRTHTDTQYFGPGTRLTVL.

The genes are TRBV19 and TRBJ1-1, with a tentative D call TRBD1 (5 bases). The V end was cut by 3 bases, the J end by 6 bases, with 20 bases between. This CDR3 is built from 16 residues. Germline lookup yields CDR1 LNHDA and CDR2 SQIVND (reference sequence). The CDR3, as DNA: TGTGCCAGTAGTATCAGACAGTTCGGCCTCTTCCCTGAAGCTTTCTTT. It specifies CASSIRQFGLFPEAFF. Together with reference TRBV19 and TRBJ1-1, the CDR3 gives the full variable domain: DGGITQSPKYLFRKEGQNVTLSCEQNLNHDAMYWYRQDPGQGLRLIYYSQIVNDFQKGDIAEGYSVSREKKESFPLTVTSAQKNPTAFYLCASSIRQFGLFPEAFFGQGTRLTVV.

CDR3: CASSPLVFSGRGEELFF. Here the CDR3 DNA reads TGTGCCAGCTCACCACTTGTTTTTAGCGGGAGAGGCGAGGAGCTGTTTTTT. The chain couples TRBV18 to TRBJ2-2; 9 positions agree with TRBD2. This CDR3 is 17 amino acids long. Germline CDR1 and CDR2: KGHSH and LQKENI. V gave up 1 base and J gave up 10 bases; unmatched junction bases: 13.

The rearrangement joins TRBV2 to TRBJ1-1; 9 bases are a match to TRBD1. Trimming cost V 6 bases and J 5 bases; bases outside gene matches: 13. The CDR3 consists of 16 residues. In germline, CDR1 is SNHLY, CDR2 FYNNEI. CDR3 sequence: CASRNGTGKRRTEAFF. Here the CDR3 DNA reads TGTGCCAGCAGGAACGGGACAGGGAAAAGGCGTACTGAAGCTTTCTTT.

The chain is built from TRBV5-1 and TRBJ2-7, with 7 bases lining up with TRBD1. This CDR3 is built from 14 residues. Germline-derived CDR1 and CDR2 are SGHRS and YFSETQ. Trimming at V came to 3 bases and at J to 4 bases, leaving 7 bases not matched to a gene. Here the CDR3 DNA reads TGCGCCAGCAGCTCGGGACAGACATCTTACGAGCAGTACTTC. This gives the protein CASSSGQTSYEQYF. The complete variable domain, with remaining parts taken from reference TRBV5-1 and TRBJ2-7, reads KAGVTQTPRYLIKTRGQQVTLSCSPISGHRSVSWYQQTPGQGLQFLFEYFSETQRNKGNFPGRFSGRQFSNSRSEMNVSTLELGDSALYLCASSSGQTSYEQYFGPGTRLTVT.

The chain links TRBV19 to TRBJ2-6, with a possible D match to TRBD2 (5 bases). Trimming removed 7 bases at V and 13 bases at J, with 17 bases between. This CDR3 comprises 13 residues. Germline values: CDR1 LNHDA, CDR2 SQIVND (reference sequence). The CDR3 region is CASNRGQWEVLTF. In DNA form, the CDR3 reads TGTGCCAGTAACCGAGGGCAGTGGGAGGTCCTGACTTTC. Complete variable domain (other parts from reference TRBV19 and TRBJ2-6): DGGITQSPKYLFRKEGQNVTLSCEQNLNHDAMYWYRQDPGQGLRLIYYSQIVNDFQKGDIAEGYSVSREKKESFPLTVTSAQKNPTAFYLCASNRGQWEVLTFGAGSRLTVL.

The CDR3 sequence: CASSLPGRSGYEQYF. In nucleotides, the CDR3 is TGTGCCAGCAGCTTACCCGGGAGATCCGGCTACGAGCAGTACTTC. J is TRBJ2-7 and V is TRBV7-9; tentatively, D is TRBD2 (6 bases). V was trimmed by 2 bases and J by 3 bases, leaving 14 bases between them. The CDR3 consists of 15 residues. Per germline, CDR1 SEHNR and CDR2 FQNEAQ (reference sequence). Looking up the rest from reference TRBV7-9 and TRBJ2-7 gives the full variable domain: DTGVSQNPRHKITKRGQNVTFRCDPISEHNRLYWYRQTLGQGPEFLTYFQNEAQLEKSRLLSDRFSAERPKGSFSTLEIQRTEQGDSAMYLCASSLPGRSGYEQYFGPGTRLTVT.

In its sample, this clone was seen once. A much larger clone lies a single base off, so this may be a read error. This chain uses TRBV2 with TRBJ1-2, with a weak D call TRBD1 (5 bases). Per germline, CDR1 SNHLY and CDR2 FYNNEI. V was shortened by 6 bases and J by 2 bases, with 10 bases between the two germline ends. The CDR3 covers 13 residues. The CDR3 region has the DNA TGTGCCAGCAGCACGGACACGAACTATGGCTACACCTTC. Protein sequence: CASSTDTNYGYTF.